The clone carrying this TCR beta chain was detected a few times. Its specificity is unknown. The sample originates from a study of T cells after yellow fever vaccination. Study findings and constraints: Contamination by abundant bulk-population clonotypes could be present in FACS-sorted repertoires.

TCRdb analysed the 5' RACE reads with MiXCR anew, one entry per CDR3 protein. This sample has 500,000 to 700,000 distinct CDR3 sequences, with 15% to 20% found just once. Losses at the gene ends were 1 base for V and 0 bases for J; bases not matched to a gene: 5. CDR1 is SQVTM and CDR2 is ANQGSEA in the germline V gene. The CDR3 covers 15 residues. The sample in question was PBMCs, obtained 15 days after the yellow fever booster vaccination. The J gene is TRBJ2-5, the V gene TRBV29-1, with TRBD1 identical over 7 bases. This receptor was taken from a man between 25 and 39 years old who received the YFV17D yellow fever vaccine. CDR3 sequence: CSVEGGGNYQETQYF. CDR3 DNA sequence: TGCAGCGTTGAAGGAGGGGGCAACTACCAAGAGACCCAGTACTTC.